This T cell receptor (beta chain) stems from a study of T-cell reconstitution after alpha-beta-depleted transplantation in children. General study results and limits: Alpha-beta T cells about two months after transplant reportedly derived from several hundred expanded graft clones.

Unique molecular identifiers were incorporated when the TCRbeta library was constructed. TCRdb itself ran the PCR reads through MiXCR, one entry per CDR3 protein. The sample yields fewer than 750,000 distinct CDR3 sequences, 20% to 25% seen once. This clonotype was detected many times. Antigen unknown. This specimen was PBMCs, mostly from graft donor cells, taken 360 days after TCRalphabeta/CD19-depleted stem cell transplant. This receptor was obtained from a boy in the first two years of life who had a stem cell transplant for acute myeloid leukemia, so the T cells may come from the graft donor.

The CDR3 is CASKGNRGHNEQFF. The CDR3 coding sequence is TGTGCCAGCAAGGGAAACAGGGGGCACAATGAGCAGTTCTTC. The chain recombines TRBV2 with TRBJ2-1; TRBD1 matches 9 bases. Germline CDR1 is SNHLY and CDR2 is FYNNEI. The CDR3 contains 14 residues. After removal of 7 bases from V and 5 bases from J, the junction contained 6 bases not matched to a gene.